This TCR beta chain was recorded in a study of blood T cell repertoires in COVID-19. As for the study in general: PBMCs, B-cell-depleted T cells, or T cells provided the cDNA or gDNA that made up the material.

Data came from immunoSEQ multiplex PCR; TCRdb stores just in-frame clones and leaves some out. The sample holds 200,000 to 250,000 clones; about 86% are singletons and the top ten take about 9.8%. Germline values: CDR1 SGHAT, CDR2 FQNNGV. V gave up 5 bases and J gave up 10 bases; unmatched junction bases: 8. The CDR3 runs to 13 residues. Participants were placed into cohorts based on the clinical history they reported. V and J are TRBV11-2 and TRBJ1-1; 9 positions match TRBD1. This sequence originates from a woman aged 45-65 years with acute COVID-19. The specimen was PBMCs or T cells enriched from blood (not recorded which). The CDR3 sequence is CASSEQGAAAAFF. CDR3 DNA: TGTGCCAGCAGCGAACAGGGGGCTGCAGCAGCTTTCTTT.